Shown below are 27 T cell receptor beta chains from a single sample sequenced in a study of cytomegalovirus exposure and HLA in healthy donors. Use of 60 Vbeta and 13 Jbeta primers characterized the PCR. Some clones are missing from TCRdb's copy, which holds only in-frame ones; the method was immunoSEQ multiplex PCR. The data show 100,000 to 150,000 clones, roughly 74% seen once. What was sequenced was PBMCs. These receptors were taken from a male donor in good health and CMV-seronegative.

The gene calls are TRBV30 and TRBJ1-4, with TRBD1 identical over 7 bases. The CDR3 is made up of 15 amino acids. The junction had 6 bases not matched to a gene; V was cut back by 1 base and J by 4 bases. CDR1 and CDR2 (germline): GTSNPN, SVGIG (reference sequence). The CDR3 region is CAWSAPGQINEKLFF. As DNA, the CDR3 is TGTGCCTGGAGTGCTCCGGGACAGATTAATGAAAAACTGTTTTTT.

The V gene is TRBV2, the J gene TRBJ2-5, with a weak D call TRBD2 (7 bases). The V end lost 6 bases, the J end lost 2 bases, and 10 bases lay between the germline ends. Germline V CDR1 and CDR2: SNHLY, FYNNEI. This CDR3 spans 13 amino acids. This chain's CDR3 is CASRQGGQETQYF. The DNA of the CDR3 is TGTGCCAGCAGACAGGGAGGGCAAGAGACCCAGTACTTC.

The chain uses TRBV9 and TRBJ2-1, with TRBD2 as a possible D gene (6 bases). There are 17 residues in the CDR3. Germline-derived CDR1 and CDR2 are SGDLS and YYNGEE. Deletions cut 4 bases from V and 1 base from J, with 18 bases between. The CDR3 DNA sequence: TGTGCCAGCAGCATACGGGAGTATCTAGGATCCTACAATGAGCAGTTCTTC. This translates into CASSIREYLGSYNEQFF.

The chain has TRBV6-1 and TRBJ1-1, with D perhaps matching TRBD1 (5 bases). The germline V and J ends were trimmed by 2 bases and 2 bases, with 9 bases remaining between them. The V gene's germline CDR1 is MNHNS and CDR2 SASEGT. The CDR3 is 14 amino acids. The CDR3 bases are TGTGCCAGCAGTGAAAGGGGCCATAACACTGAAGCTTTCTTT. Protein sequence: CASSERGHNTEAFF.

This sequence joins TRBV19 and TRBJ2-1; D uncertain. Germline V gene data show CDR1 as LNHDA and CDR2 as SQIVND (reference sequence). V was cut by 10 bases and J by 10 bases, with 11 bases left in between. The CDR3 has 10 residues. CDR3 sequence: CATGVGEQFF. The CDR3 DNA reads as TGTGCCACCGGCGTGGGCGAGCAGTTCTTC.

This clone was detected only a few times. The gene calls are TRBV28 and TRBJ2-5; perhaps TRBD2 as D (5 bases). The J call could be wrong; TRBJ2-7 is a better fit for the DNA end. The CDR3 runs 12 residues. Germline V gene data show CDR1 as MDHEN and CDR2 as SYDVKM. CDR3 sequence (DNA): TGTGCCAGCAACCCAAGCGGCGGCGAGCAGTACTTC. It yields the protein CASNPSGGEQYF.

This clone was seen only a few times. The chain links TRBV5-6 to TRBJ1-2; no clear D gene. This CDR3 comprises 14 residues. Germline values: CDR1 SGHDT, CDR2 YYEEEE. V lost 0 bases, J lost 0 bases, and 6 bases lay in between. CDR3 loop: CASSLESANYGYTF. In nucleotides, the CDR3 is TGTGCCAGCAGCTTGGAATCTGCTAACTATGGCTACACCTTC. Drawing the rest from reference TRBV5-6 and TRBJ1-2, the complete variable domain is DAGVTQSPTHLIKTRGQQVTLRCSPKSGHDTVSWYQQALGQGPQFIFQYYEEEERQRGNFPDRFSGHQFPNYSSELNVNALLLGDSALYLCASSLESANYGYTFGSGTRLTVV.

The chain is built from TRBV18 and TRBJ2-7; D is unresolved. The germline V gene encodes CDR1 KGHSH and CDR2 LQKENI. The germline V and J ends were trimmed by 3 bases and 6 bases, with 18 bases remaining between them. This CDR3 spans 15 amino acids. In DNA, the CDR3 is TGTGCCAGCTCACCCCTCTCTGGAGAGAGGCCCGAGCAGTACTTC. The encoded protein is CASSPLSGERPEQYF.

V and J are TRBV15 and TRBJ1-5, with TRBD1 matching over 7 bases. Germline V CDR1 and CDR2: LNHNV, YYDKDF (reference sequence). With 5 bases clipped from V and 2 bases from J, the junction kept 6 bases outside the gene matches. The CDR3 extends over 15 amino acids. The CDR3 region is CATSPGTAGNQPQHF. CDR3 bases: TGTGCCACCAGCCCCGGGACAGCAGGCAATCAGCCCCAGCATTTT.

This clone has just a few counts. The V call is TRBV6-1, the J call TRBJ2-7, with 12 nucleotides matching TRBD2. This CDR3 has 15 amino acids. V lost 8 bases, J lost 6 bases, and 11 bases stayed unmatched. Germline V CDR1 and CDR2: MNHNS, SASEGT. As DNA, the CDR3 is TGTGCCAGCTCGGACGGACTAGCGGGACGTCCCGAGCAGTACTTC. Its protein is CASSDGLAGRPEQYF.

The chain employs TRBV5-5 and TRBJ2-5, with a tentative D call TRBD2 (7 bases). The CDR3 spans 15 residues. With 4 bases removed from V and 9 bases from J, the gap between germline ends came to 22 bases. Germline V gene lookup returns CDR1 SGHKS and CDR2 YYEKEE (reference sequence). The CDR3 DNA reads TGTGCCAGCAGCGAGTGGAGGCCAGGGGAGGGGGCCCAGTACTTC. Its protein is CASSEWRPGEGAQYF.

DNA of the CDR3: TGTGCCTCCCTCCCCAGGGCGAACACCGGGGAGCTGTTTTTT. This sequence encodes CASLPRANTGELFF. V usage is TRBV30 and J usage is TRBJ2-2; tentatively, D is TRBD1 (5 bases). The CDR3 loop spans 14 amino acids. Per germline, CDR1 GTSNPN and CDR2 SVGIG (reference sequence). Trimming took 7 bases from V and 0 from J, leaving 12 bases between them.

The chain employs TRBV11-2 and TRBJ2-1, with D uncertain. V lost 2 bases, J lost 5 bases, and 7 bases lay in between. The germline CDR1 and CDR2 sequences are SGHAT and FQNNGV. The CDR3 length is 13 residues. Here the CDR3 DNA reads TGTGCCAGCAGCTTAAACTTTAACAATGAGCAGTTCTTC. Residues: CASSLNFNNEQFF. The variable domain in full, completed from reference TRBV11-2 and TRBJ2-1, reads EAGVAQSPRYKIIEKRQSVAFWCNPISGHATLYWYQQILGQGPKLLIQFQNNGVVDDSQLPKDRFSAERLKGVDSTLKIQPAKLEDSAVYLCASSLNFNNEQFFGPGTRLTVL.

Only one count was recorded for this clone. The V call is TRBV4-1, the J call TRBJ1-4, with 7 bases identical to TRBD1. Germline V gene lookup returns CDR1 MGHRA and CDR2 YSYEKL. CDR3 size: 18 residues. Germline trimming cut 1 base from V and 4 bases from J; bases unmatched to any gene: 12. The CDR3 region has the DNA TGCGCCAGCAGCCAAGCCCCCCCCGGACAGGAACATAATGAAAAACTGTTTTTT. Protein product: CASSQAPPGQEHNEKLFF.

The gene calls are TRBV9 and TRBJ2-7, with 13 positions matching TRBD2. The CDR3 extends over 17 amino acids. The germline V gene encodes CDR1 SGDLS and CDR2 YYNGEE. The junction had 3 bases not matched to a gene; V was cut back by 0 bases and J by 0 bases. The CDR3 region is CASSVGLAGGFSYEQYF. The CDR3 region has the DNA TGTGCCAGCAGCGTAGGACTAGCGGGAGGATTCTCCTACGAGCAGTACTTC.

The CDR3 region has the DNA TGTGCCAGCAGCTTAAGGCAGGGGCACAACGAGCAGTACTTC. Residues: CASSLRQGHNEQYF. The chain recombines TRBV7-2 with TRBJ2-7; a possible D gene is TRBD1 (6 bases). Germline V gives CDR1 SGHTA, CDR2 FQGNSA. The length of the CDR3 is 14 residues. Trimming removed 2 bases at V and 5 bases at J, with 13 bases between.

The chain couples TRBV14 to TRBJ2-3; D is unclear. Germline V CDR1 and CDR2: SGHDN, FVKESK. CDR3 size: 15 residues. Trimming removed 4 bases at V and 4 bases at J, with 15 bases between. In DNA, the CDR3 is TGTGCCAGCAGCCTACTCCGATTTCAGGCAGATACGCAGTATTTT. It encodes CASSLLRFQADTQYF.

V gene TRBV25-1 combines with J gene TRBJ2-3; D not resolved. The CDR3 is 14 amino acids. Trimming pared 1 base from V and 4 bases from J, leaving 9 bases between. Per the germline V gene, CDR1 is MGHDK and CDR2 is SYGVNS. Written as DNA, the CDR3 is TGTGCCAGCAGTGAATCGGGTTTCGCAGATACGCAGTATTTT. Protein: CASSESGFADTQYF. The full variable domain, in which reference TRBV25-1 and TRBJ2-3 provide the parts outside the CDR3, is EADIYQTPRYLVIGTGKKITLECSQTMGHDKMYWYQQDPGMELHLIHYSYGVNSTEKGDLSSESTVSRIRTEHFPLTLESARPSHTSQYLCASSESGFADTQYFGPGTRLTVL.

This clone was seen more than once but under ten times. V is TRBV5-8 and J is TRBJ2-1; maybe TRBD1 (5 bases). Trimming pared 0 bases from V and 3 bases from J, leaving 13 bases between. The CDR3 totals 16 residues. The germline CDR1 and CDR2 sequences are SGHTS and YDEGEE. The CDR3 DNA follows: TGTGCCAGCAGCTTGGGGCGAGGACATGGCTACAATGAGCAGTTCTTC. This codes for CASSLGRGHGYNEQFF.

In its sample, this clone was seen once. This sequence joins TRBV28 and TRBJ1-1; TRBD1 agrees at 11 bases. Germline CDR1 MDHEN, CDR2 SYDVKM. The CDR3 sequence is 15 residues long. J was trimmed by 4 bases and V by 3 bases; bases with no gene match: 4. In DNA form, the CDR3 reads TGTGCCAGCAGTTTCTGGGGACAGGGGGGCACTGAAGCTTTCTTT. Its translation is CASSFWGQGGTEAFF.

V and J are TRBV6-1 and TRBJ1-1; D ambiguous. The V gene's germline CDR1 is MNHNS and CDR2 SASEGT. The CDR3 contains 15 residues. Trimming cost V 5 bases and J 8 bases, with 21 bases left between them. CDR3 DNA sequence: TGTGCCAGCAGTCTAACTGGTACTCCTACGGGGGAAGCTTTCTTT. It is translated as CASSLTGTPTGEAFF.

This clone occurred once. This chain joins TRBV5-4 and TRBJ2-5, with unresolved D. CDR1 and CDR2 from the germline V gene are SGHNT and YYREEE (reference sequence). The length of the CDR3 is 13 residues. Trimming pared 3 bases from V and 0 bases from J, leaving 6 bases between. CDR3 in DNA: TGTGCCAGCAGCTCCCTGTACCAAGAGACCCAGTACTTC. This encodes CASSSLYQETQYF.

There are a few counts of this clone. J is TRBJ1-1 and V is TRBV7-8; D is uncertain. Germline-derived CDR1 and CDR2 are SGHVS and FQNEAQ. Trimming shortened V by 8 bases and J by 3 bases, and 16 bases separated the two germline ends. The CDR3 totals 14 residues. CDR3 nucleotide sequence: TGTGCCAGCGCCCGGGGAGGAAGGGACACTGAAGCTTTCTTT. This translates into CASARGGRDTEAFF. The full variable domain, completed using reference TRBV7-8 and TRBJ1-1, is GAGVSQSPRYKVAKRGQDVALRCDPISGHVSLFWYQQALGQGPEFLTYFQNEAQLDKSGLPSDRFFAERPEGSVSTLKIQRTQQEDSAVYLCASARGGRDTEAFFGQGTRLTVV.

The chain uses TRBV4-2 and TRBJ2-7; 8 bases agree with TRBD2. V gave up 1 base and J gave up 1 base; unmatched junction bases: 3. Per germline, CDR1 LGHNA and CDR2 YNFKEQ. The CDR3 contains 15 residues. In DNA form, the CDR3 reads TGTGCCAGCAGCCAAGGACTAGCGATTTCCTACGAGCAGTACTTC. Its translation is CASSQGLAISYEQYF.

The gene calls are TRBV7-8 and TRBJ2-2; D ambiguous. Germline assignment: CDR1 SGHVS and CDR2 FQNEAQ. The CDR3 has 15 amino acids. V lost 1 base to trimming and J lost 5 bases, with 11 bases between them. This chain's CDR3 is CASSLVSGLTGELFF. In DNA, the CDR3 is TGTGCCAGCAGCTTAGTTTCGGGTTTAACCGGGGAGCTGTTTTTT. The whole variable domain, filled in from reference TRBV7-8 and TRBJ2-2, reads GAGVSQSPRYKVAKRGQDVALRCDPISGHVSLFWYQQALGQGPEFLTYFQNEAQLDKSGLPSDRFFAERPEGSVSTLKIQRTQQEDSAVYLCASSLVSGLTGELFFGEGSRLTVL.

This clone was detected only a few times. This sequence joins TRBV10-3 and TRBJ1-5; 7 nucleotides line up with TRBD1. Germline CDR1 reads ENHRY; CDR2 reads SYGVKD. The CDR3 has 13 residues. The ends lost 4 bases at V and 6 bases at J; junction bases unmatched: 3. The CDR3 nucleotides read TGTGCCATCAGTGGCGACAGGGTTCAGCCCCAGCATTTT. The encoded protein is CAISGDRVQPQHF.

The chain recombines TRBV29-1 with TRBJ2-7, with TRBD1 identical over 9 bases. This CDR3 spans 13 amino acids. V gave up 7 bases and J gave up 1 base; unmatched junction bases: 5. Germline V CDR1 and CDR2: SQVTM, ANQGSEA. DNA of the CDR3: TGCAGCGCCCGGGACAGGGTATCCTACGAGCAGTACTTC. It is translated as CSARDRVSYEQYF.